The 24 T cell receptor beta chains below were found in one sample sequenced in a study of cytomegalovirus exposure and HLA in healthy donors (dated by TCRdb to the late 2010s). Libraries were made using the immunoSEQ multiplex PCR assay. TCRdb re-hosts the immuneACCESS table, in-frame sequences only. Its copies lack some clones; in the studies checked, an unresolved V gene accounts for under half of them, and the cause for the rest is not known. The sample profile shows about 190,000 clones; about 86% of them were found once. Approximately 2.9% of the sample comes from the top ten. Sequenced input: PBMCs. The receptor source for this set is a woman in her late teens or twenties in good health and CMV-seropositive.

This clone was observed a few times. V is TRBV19 and J is TRBJ1-6; 10 bases are a match to TRBD1. Unmatched junction bases numbered 6, after V lost 6 bases and J lost 7 bases. CDR1 LNHDA and CDR2 SQIVND come from the germline V gene (reference sequence). This CDR3 spans 15 amino acids. CDR3 protein: CASSIGGQGNSPLHF. The DNA of the CDR3 is TGTGCCAGTAGCATCGGGGGACAGGGGAATTCACCCCTCCACTTT.

The gene calls are TRBV9 and TRBJ1-2; 7 nucleotides line up with TRBD1. The J segment lost 4 bases and the V segment lost 4 bases, leaving 7 bases of the junction unmatched. CDR3 length: 14 amino acids. The V gene's germline CDR1 is SGDLS and CDR2 YYNGEE. The CDR3 loop reads CASSLSRDSYGYTF. CDR3 nucleotides: TGTGCCAGCAGCCTCAGCCGGGACAGCTATGGCTACACCTTC. Supplemented by reference TRBV9 and TRBJ1-2, the full variable domain reads DSGVTQTPKHLITATGQRVTLRCSPRSGDLSVYWYQQSLDQGLQFLIQYYNGEERAKGNILERFSAQQFPDLHSELNLSSLELGDSALYFCASSLSRDSYGYTFGSGTRLTVV.

The CDR3 reads CASSASSGGQTQYF. DNA of the CDR3: TGTGCCAGTAGTGCCTCTAGCGGGGGACAGACCCAGTACTTC. V usage is TRBV19 and J usage is TRBJ2-5; the match to TRBD2 covers 10 bases. J lost 6 bases, V lost 5 bases, and 6 bases had no gene match. This CDR3 comprises 14 residues. CDR1 and CDR2 from the germline V gene are LNHDA and SQIVND (reference sequence).

The rearrangement joins TRBV5-6 to TRBJ1-2; D is perhaps TRBD1 (5 bases). The CDR3 spans 14 residues. V lost 3 bases, J lost 5 bases, and 14 bases lay in between. Germline-derived CDR1 and CDR2 are SGHDT and YYEEEE. The CDR3 DNA follows: TGTGCCAGCAGCTCACTCCAGGGAATATATGGCTACACCTTC. Translation: CASSSLQGIYGYTF.

The chain recombines TRBV6-1 with TRBJ1-5, with D possibly being TRBD1 (5 bases). Germline lookup yields CDR1 MNHNS and CDR2 SASEGT. Trimming removed 7 bases from V and 7 bases from J, with 14 bases in between. This CDR3 spans 13 amino acids. The CDR3 nucleotides read TGTGCCAGCACTAACCCCCAGGGACAGCCCCAGCATTTT. This translates into CASTNPQGQPQHF.

This clone showed up just once. V gene TRBV5-6 combines with J gene TRBJ2-5, with D possibly TRBD1 on 5 matching bases. Germline loops: CDR1 SGHDT, CDR2 YYEEEE. V was shortened by 0 bases and J by 4 bases, with 10 bases between the two germline ends. The CDR3 consists of 14 residues. For the CDR3, the DNA is TGTGCCAGCAGCTTGGAGGGAAGGGGAGAGACCCAGTACTTC. Its translation: CASSLEGRGETQYF.

J is TRBJ1-1 and V is TRBV2, with D possibly TRBD1 on 5 matching bases. There are 15 residues in the CDR3. The germline CDR1 and CDR2 sequences are SNHLY and FYNNEI. V lost 6 bases and J 1 base, leaving 15 bases between the germline ends. CDR3 region: CASSLDYRWNTEAFF. The CDR3 DNA reads as TGTGCCAGCAGCCTGGACTACAGGTGGAACACTGAAGCTTTCTTT.

The rearrangement joins TRBV9 to TRBJ2-7; no clear D gene. The CDR3 is made up of 14 amino acids. Germline CDR1 and CDR2: SGDLS and YYNGEE. Trimming removed 4 bases at V and 6 bases at J, with 17 bases between. DNA for the CDR3: TGTGCCAGCAGCCTTTATTCGGGTCTGGGCGAGCAGTACTTC. Protein sequence: CASSLYSGLGEQYF.

The V call is TRBV11-2, the J call TRBJ2-5; TRBD2 matches at 7 bases. Germline V gene sequence: CDR1 SGHAT, CDR2 FQNNGV. The CDR3 loop spans 14 amino acids. Germline trimming cut 3 bases from V and 7 bases from J; bases unmatched to any gene: 8. The DNA of the CDR3 is TGTGCCAGCAGCTTCTCCGCGGGGGACGGGACCCAGTACTTC. Translating gives CASSFSAGDGTQYF.

The CDR3 is CAISAKGTEGEKLFF. CDR3 in DNA: TGTGCCATCAGTGCTAAAGGGACAGAGGGTGAAAAACTGTTTTTT. The V and J genes are TRBV10-3 and TRBJ1-4; the match to TRBD1 covers 7 bases. Germline loops: CDR1 ENHRY, CDR2 SYGVKD. The CDR3 runs 15 residues. The V gene end was trimmed by 4 bases and the J gene end by 7 bases; junction bases not matched to a gene: 9.

This chain uses TRBV5-1 with TRBJ2-5; D is possibly TRBD2 (5 bases). Trimming cost V 4 bases and J 1 base, with 17 bases left between them. Germline lookup yields CDR1 SGHRS and CDR2 YFSETQ. The CDR3 has 16 amino acids. CDR3 coding DNA: TGCGCCAGCAGCCCTAGGACTGGGGTAGTCCAAGAGACCCAGTACTTC. This gives the protein CASSPRTGVVQETQYF.

The chain is built from TRBV5-6 and TRBJ1-1; 7 positions match TRBD1. The CDR3 has 13 residues. The J segment lost 5 bases and the V segment lost 2 bases, leaving 3 bases of the junction unmatched. Germline CDR1 and CDR2: SGHDT and YYEEEE. The CDR3 DNA sequence: TGTGCCAGCAGCTTTAGGGGGCTGACTGAAGCTTTCTTT. Translating it yields CASSFRGLTEAFF.

The V and J genes are TRBV11-2 and TRBJ1-1; D perhaps matches TRBD1 (5 bases). Per the germline V gene, CDR1 is SGHAT and CDR2 is FQNNGV. The CDR3 length is 15 residues. The V and J ends lost 0 bases and 5 bases respectively, with 13 bases between them. CDR3 amino acids: CASSLESGRGTEAFF. As DNA, the CDR3 is TGTGCCAGCAGCTTAGAATCAGGGCGGGGGACTGAAGCTTTCTTT.

The rearrangement links TRBV7-8 to TRBJ2-2; a possible D gene is TRBD1 (6 bases). The V gene's germline CDR1 is SGHVS and CDR2 FQNEAQ. V gave up 7 bases and J gave up 1 base, with 10 bases separating them. CDR3 size: 14 residues. The chain's CDR3 is CASTEGVNTGELFF. The CDR3 region has the DNA TGTGCCAGCACTGAGGGGGTGAACACCGGGGAGCTGTTTTTT.

The chain carries TRBV6-6 and TRBJ2-1; TRBD1 might be the D (6 bases). The germline V gene has CDR1 MNHNY and CDR2 SVGAGI (reference sequence). CDR3 length: 16 amino acids. V was trimmed by 6 bases and J by 0 bases, leaving 15 bases between them. CDR3 coding DNA: TGTGCCAGCAGGGGGGACACCCTGAGCTCCTACAATGAGCAGTTCTTC. Its protein product is CASRGDTLSSYNEQFF.

This rearrangement joins TRBV29-1 to TRBJ2-5; TRBD1 agrees at 8 bases. The J segment lost 4 bases and the V segment lost 6 bases, leaving 10 bases of the junction unmatched. The V gene's germline CDR1 is SQVTM and CDR2 ANQGSEA. The CDR3 is 14 amino acids. Written as DNA, the CDR3 is TGCAGCGTGCAACAGGGGGAAGTGTTAGAGACCCAGTACTTC. This codes for CSVQQGEVLETQYF.

The V gene is TRBV28, the J gene TRBJ2-7, with 8 bases that match TRBD2. The CDR3 runs to 14 residues. The germline CDR1 and CDR2 sequences are MDHEN and SYDVKM. J was trimmed by 2 bases and V by 7 bases; bases with no gene match: 7. CDR3 in DNA: TGTGCCAGCACTGCACCGGGGGGGACCTACGAGCAGTACTTC. As protein: CASTAPGGTYEQYF.

This clone was detected once. This chain joins TRBV27 and TRBJ1-1; no definite D call. V lost 6 bases, J lost 4 bases, and 12 bases lay in between. The CDR3 covers 13 residues. The germline V gene encodes CDR1 MNHEY and CDR2 SMNVEV (reference sequence). CDR3 nucleotides: TGTGCCAGCAGGGCGGGCGTCGGCACTGAAGCTTTCTTT. Translated, it gives CASRAGVGTEAFF.

The chain employs TRBV19 and TRBJ1-2, with a weak D call TRBD1 (6 bases). Trimming removed 2 bases at V and 5 bases at J, with 15 bases between. Germline CDR1 LNHDA, CDR2 SQIVND (reference sequence). The CDR3 is 15 residues long. The CDR3 nucleotides read TGTGCCAGTAGTATATCCTCAGGGGCAGAGTATGGCTACACCTTC. It yields the protein CASSISSGAEYGYTF.

This chain connects TRBV20-1 to TRBJ1-4; D not resolved. The CDR3 is made up of 11 amino acids. V was pared by 5 bases and J by 7 bases, with 8 bases between. The germline V gene has CDR1 DFQATT and CDR2 SNEGSKA (reference sequence). This CDR3 is CSALNGEKLFF. The CDR3 DNA reads TGCAGTGCTCTTAACGGTGAAAAACTGTTTTTT.

The table lists this clone with a count of one. The chain has TRBV6-1 and TRBJ2-7, with D possibly TRBD2 on 5 matching bases. Looked up from germline, CDR1 is MNHNS and CDR2 is SASEGT. The CDR3 length is 13 residues. Trimming cost V 5 bases and J 3 bases, with 11 bases left between them. CDR3 bases: TGTGCCAGCAGTCGGGGATTCAACTACGAGCAGTACTTC. This gives the protein CASSRGFNYEQYF.

This chain connects TRBV2 to TRBJ2-5; the D is unclear. This CDR3 is built from 11 residues. Germline CDR1 is SNHLY and CDR2 is FYNNEI. The germline V and J ends were trimmed by 8 bases and 5 bases, with 9 bases remaining between them. The CDR3, as DNA: TGTGCCAGCGGTTGGGCGGAGACCCAGTACTTC. Amino acid sequence: CASGWAETQYF.

The CDR3 loop is CASSTYSGELFF. CDR3 nucleotides: TGTGCCAGCAGCACTTACTCCGGGGAGCTGTTTTTT. The rearrangement joins TRBV7-2 to TRBJ2-2; D gene ambiguous. CDR1 and CDR2 from the germline V gene are SGHTA and FQGNSA. The V end lost 5 bases, the J end lost 6 bases, and 7 bases lay between the germline ends. This CDR3 spans 12 amino acids.

V is TRBV5-6 and J is TRBJ1-1; the D is unclear. The germline V and J ends were trimmed by 1 base and 2 bases, with 9 bases remaining between them. The CDR3 runs to 14 residues. CDR1 is SGHDT and CDR2 is YYEEEE in the germline V gene. Written as DNA, the CDR3 is TGTGCCAGCAGCTTGAGCGGTTCCAACACTGAAGCTTTCTTT. This encodes CASSLSGSNTEAFF.